A selection of T cell receptor beta chains follows, all from one sample in a study of OX40 agonist ivuxolimab in advanced cancers. Libraries were prepared by immunoSEQ multiplex PCR; TCRdb keeps only in-frame clonotypes and omits some of them. The data show approximately 76,000 clones, more than 70% seen once. The sample here was CD4+ or CD8+ T cells sorted from blood, taken in a trial of the OX40 agonist ivuxolimab. These receptors all come from an adult with an advanced solid tumor such as melanoma, head and neck, liver or kidney cancer. The CDR3 runs from the conserved cysteine through the conserved F or W. A D gene is named only where the DNA matches it firmly. Only some rows state a clone size, as once, few, many or a class for expanded clones.

size	V	D	J	CDR3	DNA
-	TRBV6-6	-	TRBJ1-2	CASLDPNYGYTF	TGTGCCAGCTTGGATCCCAACTATGGCTACACCTTC
-	TRBV7-6	TRBD1	TRBJ1-1	CASSRTGRTEAFF	TGTGCCAGCAGCCGGACAGGGCGCACTGAAGCTTTCTTT
-	TRBV11-2	-	TRBJ2-1	CASSFLRGIYNEQFF	TGTGCCAGCAGCTTCTTACGGGGCATATACAATGAGCAGTTCTTC
once	TRBV28	TRBD1	TRBJ1-2	CASKPGQGAAGYTF	TGTGCCAGCAAACCGGGACAGGGGGCTGCTGGCTACACCTTC
-	TRBV27	-	TRBJ1-2	CASSGLPNYGYTF	TGTGCCAGCAGCGGTCTGCCCAACTATGGCTACACCTTC
-	TRBV4-1	-	TRBJ1-1	CASSQDLARRTEAFF	TGCGCCAGCAGCCAAGATTTGGCGAGGAGAACTGAAGCTTTCTTT
once	TRBV30	-	TRBJ2-2	CAWKEGGELFF	TGTGCCTGGAAGGAGGGAGGGGAGCTGTTTTTT
-	TRBV11-2	TRBD1	TRBJ2-7	CASSLAGTGVYEQYF	TGTGCCAGCAGCCTGGCCGGGACAGGGGTCTACGAGCAGTACTTC
-	TRBV2	-	TRBJ2-7	CASSYAGEQYF	TGTGCCAGCAGTTATGCAGGCGAGCAGTACTTC
-	TRBV7-9	-	TRBJ2-4	CASSLIGLGKNIQYF	TGTGCCAGCAGCTTAATTGGTTTGGGCAAAAACATTCAGTACTTC